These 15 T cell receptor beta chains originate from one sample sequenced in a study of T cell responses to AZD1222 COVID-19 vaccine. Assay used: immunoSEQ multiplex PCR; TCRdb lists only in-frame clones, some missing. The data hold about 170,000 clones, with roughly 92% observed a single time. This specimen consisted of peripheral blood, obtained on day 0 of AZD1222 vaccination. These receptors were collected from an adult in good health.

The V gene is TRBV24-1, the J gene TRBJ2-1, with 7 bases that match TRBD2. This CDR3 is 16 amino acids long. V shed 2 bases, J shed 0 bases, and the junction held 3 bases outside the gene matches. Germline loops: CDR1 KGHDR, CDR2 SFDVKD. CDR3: CATSDSRLASYNEQFF. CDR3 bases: TGTGCCACCAGTGATTCGCGACTAGCCTCCTACAATGAGCAGTTCTTC.

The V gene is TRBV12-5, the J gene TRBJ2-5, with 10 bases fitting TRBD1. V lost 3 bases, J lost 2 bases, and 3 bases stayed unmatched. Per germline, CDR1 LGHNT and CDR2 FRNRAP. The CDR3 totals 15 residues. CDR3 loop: CASGLDRGRQETQYF. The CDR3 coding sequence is TGTGCTAGTGGTTTAGACAGGGGGCGACAAGAGACCCAGTACTTC.

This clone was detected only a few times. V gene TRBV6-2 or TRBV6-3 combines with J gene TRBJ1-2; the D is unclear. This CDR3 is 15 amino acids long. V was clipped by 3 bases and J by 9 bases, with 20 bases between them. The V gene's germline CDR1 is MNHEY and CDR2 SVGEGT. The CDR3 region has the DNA TGTGCCAGCAGTTATGACGGTCTGACCGCGGGGAGCTACACCTTC. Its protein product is CASSYDGLTAGSYTF.

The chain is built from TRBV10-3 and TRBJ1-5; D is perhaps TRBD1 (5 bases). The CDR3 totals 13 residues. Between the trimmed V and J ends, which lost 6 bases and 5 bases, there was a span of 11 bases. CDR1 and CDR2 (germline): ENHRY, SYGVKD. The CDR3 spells CAISRDTDQPQHF. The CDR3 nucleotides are TGTGCCATCAGCAGGGATACCGATCAGCCCCAGCATTTT.

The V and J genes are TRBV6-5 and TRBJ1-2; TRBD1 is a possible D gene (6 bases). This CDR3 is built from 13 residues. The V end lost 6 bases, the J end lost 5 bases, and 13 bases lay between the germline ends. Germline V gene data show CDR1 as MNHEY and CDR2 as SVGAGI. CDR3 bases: TGTGCCAGCAGCTATGACAGGAGTTATGGCTACACCTTC. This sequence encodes CASSYDRSYGYTF.

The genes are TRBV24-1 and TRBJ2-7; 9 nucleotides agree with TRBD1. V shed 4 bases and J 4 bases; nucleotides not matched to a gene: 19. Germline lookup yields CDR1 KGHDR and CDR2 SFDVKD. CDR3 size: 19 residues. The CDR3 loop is CATSEFPGTGIATRYEQYF. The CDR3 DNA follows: TGTGCCACCAGTGAGTTTCCCGGGACAGGGATAGCCACTCGTTACGAGCAGTACTTC.

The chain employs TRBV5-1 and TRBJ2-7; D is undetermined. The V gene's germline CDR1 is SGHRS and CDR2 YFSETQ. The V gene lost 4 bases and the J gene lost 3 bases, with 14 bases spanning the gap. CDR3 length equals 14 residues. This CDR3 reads CASSPEPGNYEQYF. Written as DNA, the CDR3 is TGCGCCAGCAGCCCAGAGCCAGGAAACTACGAGCAGTACTTC.

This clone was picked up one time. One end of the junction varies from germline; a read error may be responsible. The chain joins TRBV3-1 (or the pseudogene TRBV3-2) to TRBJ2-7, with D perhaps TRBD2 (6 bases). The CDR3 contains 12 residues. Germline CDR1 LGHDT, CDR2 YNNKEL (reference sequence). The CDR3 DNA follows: TGTGCCAGCAGCCTTCAAGGGCGGGACCCTATCTTC. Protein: CASSLQGRDPIF.

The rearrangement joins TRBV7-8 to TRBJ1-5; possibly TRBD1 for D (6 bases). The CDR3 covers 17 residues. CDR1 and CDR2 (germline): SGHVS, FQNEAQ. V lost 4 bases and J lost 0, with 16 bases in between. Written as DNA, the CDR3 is TGTGCCAGCAGCTCGTCCCGGGACATTTCTAGCAATCAGCCCCAGCATTTT. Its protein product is CASSSSRDISSNQPQHF.

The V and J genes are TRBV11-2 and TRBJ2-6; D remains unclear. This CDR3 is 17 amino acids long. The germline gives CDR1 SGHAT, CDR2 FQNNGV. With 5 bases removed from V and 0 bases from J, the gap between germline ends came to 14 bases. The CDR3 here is CASSAVLVRSGANVLTF. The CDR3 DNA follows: TGTGCCAGCAGCGCAGTATTGGTCCGCTCTGGGGCCAACGTCCTGACTTTC.

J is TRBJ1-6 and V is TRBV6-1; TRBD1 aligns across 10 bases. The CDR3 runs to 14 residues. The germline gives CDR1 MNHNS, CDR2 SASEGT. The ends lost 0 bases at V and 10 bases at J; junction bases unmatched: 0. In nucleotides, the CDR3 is TGTGCCAGCAGTGAAGCGACAGGGGGCTCACCCCTCCACTTT. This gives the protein CASSEATGGSPLHF.

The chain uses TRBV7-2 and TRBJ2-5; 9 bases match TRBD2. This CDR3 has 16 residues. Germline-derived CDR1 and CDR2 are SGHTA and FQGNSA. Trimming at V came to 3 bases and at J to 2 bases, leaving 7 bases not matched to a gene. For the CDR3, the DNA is TGTGCCAGCAGCTTGGCCCCTAGCGGGGTACAAGAGACCCAGTACTTC. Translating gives CASSLAPSGVQETQYF. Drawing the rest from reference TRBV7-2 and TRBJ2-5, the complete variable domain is GAGVSQSPSNKVTEKGKDVELRCDPISGHTALYWYRQSLGQGLEFLIYFQGNSAPDKSGLPSDRFSAERTGGSVSTLTIQRTQQEDSAVYLCASSLAPSGVQETQYFGPGTRLLVL.

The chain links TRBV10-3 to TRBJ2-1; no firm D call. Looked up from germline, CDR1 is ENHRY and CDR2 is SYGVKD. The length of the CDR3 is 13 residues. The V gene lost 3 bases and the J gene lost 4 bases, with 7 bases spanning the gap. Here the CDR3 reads CAISEEVYNEQFF. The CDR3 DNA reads TGTGCCATCAGTGAAGAGGTATACAATGAGCAGTTCTTC.

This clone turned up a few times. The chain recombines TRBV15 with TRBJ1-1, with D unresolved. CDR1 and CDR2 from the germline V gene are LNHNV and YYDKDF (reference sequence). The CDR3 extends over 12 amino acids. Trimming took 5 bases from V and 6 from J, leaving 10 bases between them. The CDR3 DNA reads TGTGCCACCAGCGACGTTCGACCTGAAGCTTTCTTT. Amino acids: CATSDVRPEAFF.

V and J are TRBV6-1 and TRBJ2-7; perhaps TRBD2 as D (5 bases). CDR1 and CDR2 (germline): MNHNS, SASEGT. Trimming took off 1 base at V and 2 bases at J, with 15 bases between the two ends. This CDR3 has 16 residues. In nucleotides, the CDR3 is TGTGCCAGCAGTGAAGGGACTCCAGCCCGCACCTACGAGCAGTACTTC. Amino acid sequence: CASSEGTPARTYEQYF.